The sequence of this T cell receptor beta chain was determined in a study of blood T cell repertoires in COVID-19. Here immunoSEQ multiplex PCR was the method, and the copy in TCRdb shows in-frame clones only, minus some. The sample lists 250,000 or so clones; about 73% were seen once. V gave up 5 bases and J gave up 3 bases; unmatched junction bases: 4. This CDR3 is 14 amino acids long. Germline V gene lookup returns CDR1 MDHEN and CDR2 SYDVKM. The gene calls are TRBV28 and TRBJ2-1; TRBD2 aligns across 7 bases. The receptor's source is a woman of 80 years or more with acute or convalescent COVID-19. What was sequenced was peripheral blood. The CDR3 DNA reads TGTGCCAGCAGTAGCGGGGTCGGCTACAATGAGCAGTTCTTC. It specifies CASSSGVGYNEQFF.